Shown below are 5 T cell receptor beta chains from a single sample sequenced in a study of blood T cell repertoires in COVID-19. Assay used: immunoSEQ multiplex PCR; TCRdb lists only in-frame clones, some missing. The sample lists over 20,000 clones, about 91% seen once, with roughly 7.4% in the top ten. The sequenced sample consisted of peripheral blood. Receptors were obtained from a man aged 65 to 85 with active COVID-19.

The rearrangement uses TRBV24-1 and TRBJ2-6, with D tentatively TRBD1 (5 bases). Trimming cost V 5 bases and J 0 bases, with 7 bases left between them. CDR1 is KGHDR and CDR2 is SFDVKD in the germline V gene. There are 15 residues in the CDR3. CDR3 residues: CATSGTGSGANVLTF. The CDR3 DNA follows: TGTGCCACCAGTGGTACAGGCTCTGGGGCCAACGTCCTGACTTTC.

This clone was recorded once. This rearrangement joins TRBV6-2 or TRBV6-3 to TRBJ1-1; the D gene is possibly TRBD1 (5 bases). The length of the CDR3 is 13 residues. From germline, CDR1 is MNHEY and CDR2 SVGEGT. V was clipped by 3 bases and J by 6 bases, with 11 bases between them. CDR3 sequence: CASSYGGAAEAFF. The CDR3 bases are TGTGCCAGCAGTTATGGTGGGGCTGCTGAAGCTTTCTTT.

The chain joins TRBV28 to TRBJ1-2; 10 bases match TRBD1. V gave up 6 bases and J gave up 8 bases; unmatched junction bases: 6. This CDR3 is built from 13 residues. From germline, CDR1 is MDHEN and CDR2 SYDVKM. CDR3 nucleotides: TGTGCCAGCAGGGGACAGGGGTTGTGGGGCTACACCTTC. Residues: CASRGQGLWGYTF.

The chain uses TRBV28 and TRBJ1-5; the D gene is possibly TRBD1 (5 bases). The CDR3 totals 13 residues. The V gene lost 5 bases and the J gene lost 5 bases, with 10 bases spanning the gap. Germline V gene lookup returns CDR1 MDHEN and CDR2 SYDVKM. The CDR3 DNA sequence: TGTGCCAGCAGTGGGATACAGGATCAGCCCCAGCATTTT. This translates into CASSGIQDQPQHF. The whole variable domain, remainder taken from reference TRBV28 and TRBJ1-5, is DVKVTQSSRYLVKRTGEKVFLECVQDMDHENMFWYRQDPGLGLRLIYFSYDVKMKEKGDIPEGYSVSREKKERFSLILESASTNQTSMYLCASSGIQDQPQHFGDGTRLSIL.

The rearrangement links TRBV12-3 or TRBV12-4 to TRBJ2-7, with TRBD1 identical over 7 bases. CDR3 length: 13 amino acids. Trimming at V came to 6 bases and at J to 7 bases, leaving 9 bases not matched to a gene. The CDR3 nucleotides are TGTGCCAGCAGGGTGACAGGGTCGGATGAGCAGTACTTC. It is translated as CASRVTGSDEQYF.